This record concerns one T cell receptor beta chain sequence. Its antigen is as yet unknown. The PCR made use of 60 Vbeta and 13 Jbeta primers. Here immunoSEQ multiplex PCR was the method, and the copy in TCRdb shows in-frame clones only, minus some. This table holds 130,000 to 150,000 clones. The data stem from a study of cytomegalovirus exposure and HLA in healthy donors. As for the study in general: Sequencing of about 179 million T cells in an earlier analysis found around 100 million unique TCR beta sequences.

The CDR3 contains 15 residues. Per the germline V gene, CDR1 is SEHNR and CDR2 is FQNEAQ (reference sequence). Trimming took 2 bases from V and 0 from J, leaving 10 bases between them. Study outcomes and limitations: Relative to equally common others, HLA-associated TCR beta chains showed greater clonal expansion in a later analysis. Researchers reported in a later analysis that a missense DCLRE1C variant was tied to TCR beta V- and J-gene trimming. Presence/absence comparisons presumed near-even sequencing depth among donors.

The chain has TRBV7-9 and TRBJ1-1, with unresolved D. The sequence was obtained from a male donor in good health and CMV-seronegative. Sequencing was carried out using PBMCs. The CDR3 is CASSLIGVMNTEAFF. CDR3 DNA sequence: TGTGCCAGCAGCTTAATAGGAGTCATGAACACTGAAGCTTTCTTT.